A selection of T cell receptor beta chains follows, all from one sample in a study of blood T cell repertoires in COVID-19. Here immunoSEQ multiplex PCR was the method, and the copy in TCRdb shows in-frame clones only, minus some. The repertoire holds 90,000 to 120,000 clones, with around 83% as singletons. What was sequenced was peripheral blood. Source of these receptors: a woman between 70 and 85 years old with acute or convalescent COVID-19. Both conserved end residues are part of each CDR3. The order of the fields is D gene, J gene, CDR3 length, clone size, V gene, CDR3 protein, CDR3 DNA. A D gene is named only where the DNA matches it firmly. Some rows mark clone size as missing; the rest say once, few, many or name a class of expanded clone.

TRBD1 TRBJ1-4 13 - TRBV19 CASTRGTNEKLFF TGTGCCAGTACCAGGGGGACTAATGAAAAACTGTTTTTT
TRBD1 TRBJ1-1 15 - TRBV7-8 CASSLGDRVLRAAFF TGTGCCAGCAGCTTAGGGGACAGGGTCCTTCGGGCGGCTTTCTTT
TRBD1 TRBJ2-2 15 - TRBV25-1 CASSDGTVWTGELFF TGTGCCAGCAGTGACGGGACAGTCTGGACCGGGGAGCTGTTTTTT
TRBD2 TRBJ2-3 16 - TRBV9 CASSVSSGRTLDTQYF TGTGCCAGCAGCGTATCAAGCGGGAGGACCTTAGATACGCAGTATTTT
- TRBJ2-2 16 - TRBV18 CASSPLSGPNTGELFF TGTGCCAGCTCACCATTGAGCGGACCGAACACCGGGGAGCTGTTTTTT
- TRBJ1-2 13 few TRBV6-5 CASSYSSPYGYTF TGTGCCAGCAGTTACTCGAGTCCCTATGGCTACACCTTC
- TRBJ2-1 13 - TRBV7-9 CASSILRGNEQFF TGTGCCAGCAGCATCCTCAGGGGTAATGAGCAGTTCTTC
- TRBJ1-2 13 - TRBV30 CAWSVRGNLGYTF TGTGCCTGGAGTGTACGGGGGAACTTAGGCTACACCTTC
- TRBJ1-1 15 - TRBV6-6 CASRPGYLRDTEAFF TGTGCCAGCAGGCCGGGATATCTAAGGGACACTGAAGCTTTCTTT
TRBD1 TRBJ2-5 15 - TRBV7-9 CASSPGQGSRETQYF TGTGCCAGCAGTCCGGGACAGGGATCCCGAGAGACCCAGTACTTC
TRBD1 TRBJ1-5 16 - TRBV28 CASSLGTGKSNQPQHF TGTGCCAGCAGTTTAGGGACAGGGAAGTCCAATCAGCCCCAGCATTTT
- TRBJ2-1 14 - TRBV5-1 CASSLASAYNEQFF TGCGCCAGCAGCTTGGCTAGCGCTTACAATGAGCAGTTCTTC
- TRBJ2-2 13 - TRBV19 CAALRLNTGELFF TGTGCCGCATTGCGCCTAAACACCGGGGAGCTGTTTTTT
TRBD2 TRBJ2-5 15 once TRBV28 CASTPLREGQETQYF TGTGCCAGCACCCCTCTTAGGGAGGGACAAGAGACCCAGTACTTC
TRBD1 TRBJ1-3 14 - TRBV2 CASSERGQWYTIYF TGTGCCAGCAGTGAAAGGGGACAGTGGTACACCATATATTTT
- TRBJ1-6 13 - TRBV15 CATSRSTGEPLHF TGTGCCACCAGCAGGAGCACCGGGGAACCCCTCCACTTT
TRBD1 TRBJ2-7 15 - TRBV7-2 CASSLRTGGSYEQYF TGTGCCAGCAGCTTAAGGACAGGGGGAAGTTACGAGCAGTACTTC
- TRBJ1-4 15 - TRBV7-2 CASSTSGASNEKLFF TGTGCCAGCAGCACTAGCGGGGCATCTAATGAAAAACTGTTTTTT
- TRBJ1-1 15 - TRBV27 CASSSRGGTNTEAFF TGTGCCAGCAGTTCCCGTGGAGGGACGAACACTGAAGCTTTCTTT
TRBD1 TRBJ1-2 16 - TRBV4-1 CASSHPGAGGSYGYTF TGCGCCAGCAGCCACCCAGGGGCAGGGGGATCCTATGGCTACACCTTC
- TRBJ2-3 16 few TRBV19 CASTNLVTRNTDTQYF TGTGCCAGTACCAACCTAGTTACGCGGAACACAGATACGCAGTATTTT
TRBD1 TRBJ2-7 13 - TRBV28 CASMWGQGYEQYF TGTGCCAGCATGTGGGGACAGGGTTACGAGCAGTACTTC
TRBD1 TRBJ2-5 16 - TRBV4-3 CASSRNRDRGQETQYF TGCGCCAGCAGCCGAAACCGGGACAGGGGGCAAGAGACCCAGTACTTC
TRBD1 TRBJ1-3 14 - TRBV5-6 CASRTGRSGNTIYF TGTGCCAGTCGGACAGGCCGCTCTGGAAACACCATATATTTT
TRBD2 TRBJ2-5 11 - TRBV12-3/TRBV12-4 CASSRGGTQYF TGTGCCAGCAGTCGCGGGGGGACCCAGTACTTC
- TRBJ1-6 14 - TRBV7-3 CASSGGVPNSPLHF TGTGCCAGCAGCGGCGGGGTTCCTAATTCACCCCTCCACTTT
- TRBJ2-1 13 - TRBV3-1/TRBV3-2 CASSQVGDNEQFF TGTGCCAGCAGCCAAGTCGGGGACAATGAGCAGTTCTTC
TRBD1 TRBJ1-4 19 - TRBV28 CASRDLMGQGVGTNEKLFF TGTGCCAGCAGGGACCTAATGGGACAGGGGGTTGGAACTAATGAAAAACTGTTTTTT
TRBD1 TRBJ1-5 16 - TRBV19 CASSIMGQGANQPQHF TGTGCCAGTAGTATTATGGGGCAGGGGGCGAATCAGCCCCAGCATTTT
- TRBJ1-6 16 - TRBV19 CASGVWRAAYNSPLHF TGTGCCAGTGGTGTTTGGAGGGCAGCCTATAATTCACCCCTCCACTTT
TRBD1 TRBJ2-2 14 - TRBV6-6 CASSPIRGQRELFF TGTGCCAGCAGTCCGATAAGGGGGCAACGGGAGCTGTTTTTT
TRBD2 TRBJ2-1 15 - TRBV5-1 CASSLSLAGGYEQFF TGCGCCAGCAGCTTGTCCCTAGCGGGAGGCTATGAGCAGTTCTTC
TRBD2 TRBJ2-6 15 - TRBV2 CASRGLFSGANVLTF TGTGCCAGCAGGGGACTATTCTCTGGGGCCAACGTCCTGACTTTC
TRBD1 TRBJ1-2 17 few TRBV7-3 CASSPTGGGRANYGYTF TGTGCCAGCAGCCCCACTGGAGGGGGCAGAGCTAACTATGGCTACACCTTC
TRBD2 TRBJ2-7 12 - TRBV10-3 CATGLGAYEQYF TGTGCCACGGGACTAGGGGCCTACGAGCAGTACTTC
TRBD2 TRBJ2-1 16 - TRBV9 CASSVGLVATYNEQFF TGTGCCAGCAGCGTGGGACTAGTCGCGACCTACAATGAGCAGTTCTTC
- TRBJ1-1 13 - TRBV2 CASNPDSNTEAFF TGTGCCAGCAATCCGGACAGTAACACTGAAGCTTTCTTT
TRBD2 TRBJ2-7 16 - TRBV6-6 CASSYSSLAGGGEQYF TGTGCCAGCAGTTACTCGAGCCTAGCGGGAGGGGGAGAGCAGTACTTC
- TRBJ2-7 17 - TRBV6-1 CASSEVMGGRGVYEQYF TGTGCCAGCAGTGAAGTGATGGGGGGGCGTGGGGTCTACGAGCAGTACTTC
- TRBJ1-5 15 - TRBV7-9 CASSLGRGRNQPQHF TGTGCCAGCAGCTTAGGCCGAGGCCGCAATCAGCCCCAGCATTTT
TRBD1 TRBJ2-1 16 - TRBV15 CATSRTGTGARNEQFF TGTGCCACCAGCAGAACCGGGACAGGGGCTAGGAATGAGCAGTTCTTC